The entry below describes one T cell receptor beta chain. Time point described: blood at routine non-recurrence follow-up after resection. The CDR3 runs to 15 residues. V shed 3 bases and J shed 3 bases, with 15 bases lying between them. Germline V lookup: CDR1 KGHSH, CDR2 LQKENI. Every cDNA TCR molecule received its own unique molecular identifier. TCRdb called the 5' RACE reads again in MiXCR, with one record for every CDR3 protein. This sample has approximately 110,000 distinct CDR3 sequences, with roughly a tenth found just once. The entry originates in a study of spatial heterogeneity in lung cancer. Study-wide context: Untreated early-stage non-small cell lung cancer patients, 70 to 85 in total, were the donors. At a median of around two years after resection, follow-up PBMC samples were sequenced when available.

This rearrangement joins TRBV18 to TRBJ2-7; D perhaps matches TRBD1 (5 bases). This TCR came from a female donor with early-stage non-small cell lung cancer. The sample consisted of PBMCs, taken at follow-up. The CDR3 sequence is CASSPTGPFFYEQYV. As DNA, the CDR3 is TGTGCCAGCTCACCCACAGGACCGTTCTTCTACGAGCAGTACGTC.